This T cell receptor beta chain was found in a study of blood T cell repertoires in COVID-19 (dated by TCRdb to 2018 to 2021). Regarding the research as a whole: Samples from collaborators originated in the United States, Italy and Spain and spanned both the acute and convalescent phases of COVID-19. The material from the prospective study consisted of cDNA or gDNA derived from T cells, B-cell-depleted T cells, or PBMCs. Subjects who had been exposed to COVID-19, were actively infected with it, or had recovered from it provided the deeply sampled blood TCRbeta repertoires that made up the dataset. A freely available public database, intended as a resource for researchers studying the immune response to SARS-CoV-2, is where the repertoires were released. Samples were obtained from the ongoing ImmuneRACE study (first 160 participants) and from over 1,000 subjects provided by 6 global collaborators. Sample metadata almost always included a de-identified subject ID, COVID-19 status, age in years and sex. Where HLA class I and class II types were available, the types were taken from metadata supplied by the sample provider, not from assay-based typing.

The CDR3 covers 15 residues, taking in both the cysteine and the phenylalanine. The DNA shown is the 45-base CDR3, in frame from base 1. V ends up 1 base short and J 7 bases short, with an unmatched junction base count of 6. Sequences MNHNS (CDR1) and SASEGT (CDR2) are obtained from the germline V gene. Participants in the prospective study were aged roughly 18 to 90 years, lived in 20 to 25 United States geographic areas, and enrolled through a virtual design. Cohort assignment in the prospective study relied on participant-reported clinical history from a screening survey and a study questionnaire. Exposed participants had been in contact, within 2 weeks of entering the study, with a person who had a PCR-confirmed or clinician-diagnosed case of COVID-19. In the prospective study, mobile phlebotomists collected whole blood, serum and a nasopharyngeal or oropharyngeal swab from each participant. Prospective study participants could optionally give additional blood draws and questionnaires over an approximately two-month period. Before DNA extraction, prospective study blood samples were shipped either frozen or at room temperature.

Notes on this clone: Which antigen it targets is not known. There are no base qualities to consult, and no much larger clone falls within one base.

Overall study results and their limits: How much clinical and demographic metadata was included differed by source and by participant, and the metadata was provided uncurated.

TCRbeta CDR3 regions were amplified from genomic DNA by means of the immunoSEQ Assay, a bias-controlled multiplex PCR. The original pipeline was this. The number of nucleated cells in each sample was estimated from the amplification of reference gene primers within the assay. To quantify the absolute abundance of each unique TCRbeta CDR3 rearrangement, sequence reads were collapsed and filtered. For each sample, productive Simpson clonality was calculated by taking the square root of Simpson's diversity index across productive rearrangements. In TCRdb, the immuneACCESS table is reduced to in-frame sequences with V and J assigned. These tables do not hold every clone; where another copy was compared, an unresolved V gene accounts for under half, and the others remain unexplained. That table supplies the V and J calls and clone size; D and trimming were determined from the DNA. This sample is represented by some 320,000 clones; roughly nine tenths of them were singletons. The leading ten clones occupy roughly 2.8% of the sample.

The sequence derives from a woman between 45 and 65 years old who had been exposed to COVID-19. The rearrangement joined TRBV6-1 to TRBJ1-4, and 7 junction bases match TRBD1. The sequenced sample was PBMCs or T cells enriched from blood (not recorded which). DNA sequence: TGTGCCAGCAGTGAAGTAGGGGGCGCTTTTGAAAAACTGTTTTTT. This encodes CASSEVGGAFEKLFF.